The next 13 T cell receptor beta chains were all read from a single sample in a study of T cells after yellow fever vaccination. TCRdb reanalysed the 5' RACE reads using MiXCR and keeps one entry per CDR3 protein. The sample lists about 140,000 distinct CDR3 sequences, 6.5% to 8.5% seen once, with less than 0.95% in the top ten. The sample here was CD4+ T cells sorted from PBMCs, taken 5 days after the yellow fever booster vaccination. The receptors stem from a young man who received the YFV17D yellow fever vaccine.

This clonotype showed up many times. The rearrangement uses TRBV7-2 and TRBJ2-1, with no clear D. Germline-derived CDR1 and CDR2 are SGHTA and FQGNSA. CDR3 length equals 13 residues. The V and J ends lost 5 bases and 7 bases respectively, with 12 bases between them. Here the CDR3 DNA reads TGTGCCAGCAGCACCTCCACCGGAAATGAGCAGTTCTTC. It codes for CASSTSTGNEQFF.

This clonotype has a handful of counts. V is TRBV6-5 and J is TRBJ1-6; D unclear. Germline CDR1 MNHEY, CDR2 SVGAGI. CDR3 length: 15 amino acids. V lost 0 bases, J lost 9 bases, and 12 bases lay in between. The CDR3 reads CASSYSGRLVSPLHF. In DNA form, the CDR3 reads TGTGCCAGCAGTTACTCTGGAAGGCTGGTTTCACCCCTCCACTTT.

The CDR3 DNA reads as TGTGCCAGCAGCCATCTGAGCTCTGGGGCCAACGTCCTGACTTTC. Translated, it gives CASSHLSSGANVLTF. This chain links TRBV12-3 or TRBV12-4 with TRBJ2-6; D is undetermined. Between the trimmed V and J ends, which lost 6 bases and 0 bases, there was a span of 9 bases. The CDR3 has 15 amino acids.

This clonotype was seen at least ten times. This chain uses TRBV4-3 with TRBJ2-4; TRBD2 aligns across 7 bases. Per the germline V gene, CDR1 is LGHNA and CDR2 is YSLEER. J was trimmed by 8 bases and V by 0 bases; bases with no gene match: 13. The CDR3 is made up of 17 amino acids. The CDR3 DNA reads as TGCGCCAGCAGCCAAGATACGCTAGCGGCACGGAGGGACATTCAGTACTTC. Its protein is CASSQDTLAARRDIQYF.

This chain joins TRBV7-3 and TRBJ2-3, with 7 bases that match TRBD2. CDR3 size: 15 residues. Germline V gene data show CDR1 as SGHTA and CDR2 as FQGTGA. Trimming at V came to 3 bases and at J to 5 bases, leaving 8 bases not matched to a gene. CDR3 DNA: TGTGCCAGCAGCTTTAGGAGCGGGGAAGGAGATACGCAGTATTTT. Protein sequence: CASSFRSGEGDTQYF.

The sample holds many counts of this clonotype. CDR3 bases: TGTGCCAGCAGAGAGCGTAATGAGCAGTTCTTC. Its protein product is CASRERNEQFF. This rearrangement joins TRBV7-2 to TRBJ2-1; D not resolved. Looked up from germline, CDR1 is SGHTA and CDR2 is FQGNSA. This CDR3 has 11 residues. Trimming removed 6 bases from V and 7 bases from J, with 7 bases in between.

At least ten counts were recorded for this clonotype. The chain joins TRBV16 to TRBJ1-1, with 8 bases that match TRBD1. Germline values: CDR1 KGHSY, CDR2 FQNENV. With V trimmed by 2 bases and J by 3 bases, 2 bases remained unmatched. This CDR3 has 14 amino acids. CDR3 amino acids: CASSQTGGYTEAFF. The CDR3 nucleotides read TGTGCCAGCAGCCAAACAGGGGGATACACTGAAGCTTTCTTT.

This clonotype was detected ten times or more. The V and J genes are TRBV5-1 and TRBJ2-2; 7 nucleotides match TRBD1. Trimming removed 4 bases from V and 5 bases from J; junction bases left unmatched: 8. The CDR3 totals 15 residues. Germline lookup yields CDR1 SGHRS and CDR2 YFSETQ. CDR3 residues: CASSERGPQTGELFF. DNA for the CDR3: TGCGCCAGCAGCGAGAGGGGGCCCCAGACCGGGGAGCTGTTTTTT. The complete variable domain, with remaining parts taken from reference TRBV5-1 and TRBJ2-2, reads KAGVTQTPRYLIKTRGQQVTLSCSPISGHRSVSWYQQTPGQGLQFLFEYFSETQRNKGNFPGRFSGRQFSNSRSEMNVSTLELGDSALYLCASSERGPQTGELFFGEGSRLTVL.

This clonotype was counted at least ten times. The genes are TRBV10-2 and TRBJ2-1, with D unclear. V was trimmed by 6 bases and J by 8 bases, leaving 11 bases between them. Per germline, CDR1 WSHSY and CDR2 SAAADI. CDR3 length equals 12 residues. The CDR3 spells CASSPSRDEQFF. In nucleotides, the CDR3 is TGCGCCAGCAGCCCTAGTAGGGATGAGCAGTTCTTC.

This clonotype was seen a few times. This chain connects TRBV29-1 to TRBJ2-6; D is unclear. The germline CDR1 and CDR2 sequences are SQVTM and ANQGSEA. With 3 bases removed from V and 0 bases from J, the gap between germline ends came to 6 bases. This CDR3 spans 14 amino acids. This CDR3 reads CSVDVRSGANVLTF. CDR3 coding DNA: TGCAGCGTTGATGTCCGCTCTGGGGCCAACGTCCTGACTTTC.

In nucleotides, the CDR3 is TGCGCCAGCAGCTTGCCTCGGGACAAGAACTCCTACGAGCAGTACTTC. Amino acid sequence: CASSLPRDKNSYEQYF. V gene TRBV5-1 combines with J gene TRBJ2-7; D is possibly TRBD1 (6 bases). V lost 1 base and J lost 0, with 14 bases in between. This CDR3 is 16 amino acids long. Per germline, CDR1 SGHRS and CDR2 YFSETQ.

This clonotype occurred many times. The chain recombines TRBV5-4 with TRBJ2-1, with 11 bases aligning to TRBD2. The V gene end was trimmed by 5 bases and the J gene end by 10 bases; junction bases not matched to a gene: 17. This CDR3 contains 17 residues. Germline assignment: CDR1 SGHNT and CDR2 YYREEE (reference sequence). In DNA, the CDR3 is TGTGCCAGCAGATCTACCCTTACGACTAGCGGGATAGGCGAGCAGTTCTTC. Residues: CASRSTLTTSGIGEQFF. Full variable domain (rest looked up from reference TRBV5-4 and TRBJ2-1): ETGVTQSPTHLIKTRGQQVTLRCSSQSGHNTVSWYQQALGQGPQFIFQYYREEENGRGNFPPRFSGLQFPNYSSELNVNALELDDSALYLCASRSTLTTSGIGEQFFGPGTRLTVL.

Note on this clonotype: Being one base from a much bigger clone, this may be a read error. The chain joins TRBV3-1 to TRBJ1-5; D is unclear. Looked up from germline, CDR1 is LGHDT and CDR2 is YNNKEL (reference sequence). The CDR3 consists of 12 residues. The DNA of the CDR3 is TGTGCCAGCAGCCAAGAAGATCAGCCCCAGCAATTT. Amino acids: CASSQEDQPQQF.